The next 31 T cell receptor beta chains were all read from a single sample in a study of regulatory T cells in long-lasting Graves disease. The time point here: newly diagnosed GD, antithyroid drugs for less than 3 months. From RNA extracted from PBMCs, the TCR library was made. TCR beta libraries were built with iRepertoire HTBI primers and Arm-PCR of CDR3 regions. TCRdb re-derived calls from the multiplex PCR reads in MiXCR, one entry per CDR3 protein. The sample consists of around 250,000 distinct CDR3 sequences, 20% to 25% of them appearing once. Sequencing was performed on peripheral blood mononuclear cells (PBMCs), taken at new diagnosis, from a patient treated with antithyroid drugs. These receptors were obtained from a female donor with Graves disease.

This clonotype showed up many times. The chain joins TRBV12-3 or TRBV12-4 to TRBJ1-5; D possibly corresponds to TRBD1 (5 bases). This CDR3 region has 14 residues. V lost 2 bases to trimming and J lost 8 bases, with 13 bases between them. This chain's CDR3 is CASSLLGEPKPQHF. For the CDR3, the DNA is TGTGCCAGCAGTTTATTGGGGGAGCCGAAGCCCCAGCATTTT.

This clonotype was recorded a few times. With a much larger clone just one base away, this may be a read error. The rearrangement joins TRBV7-9 to TRBJ2-5; D may correspond to TRBD1 or TRBD2 (5 bases each). The CDR3 spans 14 residues. In germline, CDR1 is SEHNR, CDR2 FQNEAQ (reference sequence). Trimming stripped 3 bases from V and 5 bases from J, with 13 bases between. The CDR3 nucleotides are TGTGCCAGCAGCTTCCGGGACCAGAGGGAGACCCAGTACTTC. This sequence encodes CASSFRDQRETQYF.

Written as DNA, the CDR3 is TGTGCCAGCACCCTCGGTTGGACAGGGGTATTTGCGAACACTGAAGCTTTCTTT. It translates to CASTLGWTGVFANTEAFF. The chain uses TRBV12-3 or TRBV12-4 and TRBJ1-1; 9 bases match TRBD1. J lost 1 base, V lost 7 bases, and 16 bases had no gene match. The CDR3 totals 18 residues.

This clonotype has at least ten counts. The V call is TRBV7-9, the J call TRBJ2-1, with no clear D. Per germline, CDR1 SEHNR and CDR2 FQNEAQ (reference sequence). Trimming pared 3 bases from V and 5 bases from J, leaving 11 bases between. The length of the CDR3 is 14 residues. The CDR3 nucleotides read TGTGCCAGCAGCTTTTCGGTTGCGGACAATGAGCAGTTCTTC. This translates into CASSFSVADNEQFF.

There are many counts of this clonotype. The rearrangement links TRBV5-1 to TRBJ2-7, with 7 bases that match TRBD1. Germline V CDR1 and CDR2: SGHRS, YFSETQ. Trimming removed 0 bases from V and 2 bases from J; junction bases left unmatched: 2. The CDR3 sequence is 14 residues long. CDR3 amino acids: CASSLGGQAYEQYF. The CDR3 DNA is TGCGCCAGCAGCTTGGGAGGACAGGCCTACGAGCAGTACTTC.

At least ten counts were recorded for this clonotype. V and J are TRBV5-4 and TRBJ2-2, with a weak D call TRBD2 (6 bases). This CDR3 has 14 residues. V dropped 10 bases and J dropped 4 bases, with 17 bases sitting between them. Germline assignment: CDR1 SGHNT and CDR2 YYREEE (reference sequence). The CDR3 reads CAVPGDRGTGELFF. The CDR3 DNA is TGTGCCGTCCCGGGAGACCGGGGCACCGGGGAGCTGTTTTTT.

There are a few counts of this clonotype. The chain has TRBV24-1 and TRBJ2-3, with 10 bases lining up with TRBD2. The CDR3 runs to 17 residues. V gave up 2 bases and J gave up 1 base; unmatched junction bases: 5. Germline assignment: CDR1 KGHDR and CDR2 SFDVKD. The CDR3 protein is CATSDYWLAGGTDTQYF. The CDR3 region has the DNA TGTGCCACCAGTGATTATTGGCTAGCGGGGGGCACAGATACGCAGTATTTT.

This clonotype was seen ten or more times. The V gene is TRBV7-9, the J gene TRBJ1-1; unclear D gene. The CDR3 runs 14 residues. Germline lookup yields CDR1 SEHNR and CDR2 FQNEAQ (reference sequence). With 5 bases removed from V and 3 bases from J, the gap between germline ends came to 13 bases. The CDR3 reads CASSGTNFDTEAFF. The CDR3 nucleotides are TGTGCCAGCAGCGGTACAAACTTTGACACTGAAGCTTTCTTT.

The chain couples TRBV6-2 or TRBV6-3 to TRBJ2-5, with D perhaps matching TRBD1 (6 bases). The CDR3 contains 15 residues. The V gene lost 6 bases and the J gene lost 2 bases, with 16 bases spanning the gap. Germline assignment: CDR1 MNHEY and CDR2 SVGEGT. Here the CDR3 reads CASRQGFGQQETQYF. CDR3 in DNA: TGTGCCAGCAGACAGGGATTTGGTCAACAAGAGACCCAGTACTTC.

This clonotype showed up many times. This chain joins TRBV7-2 and TRBJ2-1; D is perhaps TRBD1 (5 bases). Germline CDR1 and CDR2: SGHTA and FQGNSA. The V gene lost 2 bases and the J gene lost 9 bases, with 14 bases spanning the gap. This CDR3 comprises 14 residues. The CDR3 loop is CASSLITTQGEQFF. CDR3 coding DNA: TGTGCCAGCAGCTTAATAACTACCCAGGGTGAGCAGTTCTTC. Full variable domain (missing parts from reference TRBV7-2 and TRBJ2-1): GAGVSQSPSNKVTEKGKDVELRCDPISGHTALYWYRQSLGQGLEFLIYFQGNSAPDKSGLPSDRFSAERTGGSVSTLTIQRTQQEDSAVYLCASSLITTQGEQFFGPGTRLTVL.

This clonotype was recorded at least ten times. This sequence joins TRBV10-3 and TRBJ1-2; D is undetermined. The CDR3 sequence is 14 residues long. Trimming stripped 0 bases from V and 4 bases from J, with 9 bases between. Germline V lookup: CDR1 ENHRY, CDR2 SYGVKD. In nucleotides, the CDR3 is TGTGCCATCAGTGAGTCGGAGGGCCTCTATGGCTACACCTTC. Translation: CAISESEGLYGYTF.

This clonotype appeared many times. The chain carries TRBV29-1 and TRBJ2-3, with 10 bases lining up with TRBD2. V gave up 3 bases and J gave up 3 bases; unmatched junction bases: 3. Germline V gives CDR1 SQVTM, CDR2 ANQGSEA. The CDR3 is made up of 14 amino acids. CDR3 sequence (DNA): TGCAGCGTTGACCTAGCGGGAGCGACAGATACGCAGTATTTT. This gives the protein CSVDLAGATDTQYF.

The table lists this clonotype with many counts. V gene TRBV12-3 or TRBV12-4 combines with J gene TRBJ2-1; possibly TRBD2 for D (6 bases). V shed 7 bases and J shed 0 bases, with 16 bases lying between them. The CDR3 runs 16 residues. The CDR3 coding sequence is TGTGCCAGCACCTCCCCATACGGGAGCTCCTACAATGAGCAGTTCTTC. This encodes CASTSPYGSSYNEQFF.

This clonotype was counted ten times or more. The chain employs TRBV11-3 and TRBJ2-7; 9 positions agree with TRBD1. The CDR3 totals 15 residues. The germline CDR1 and CDR2 sequences are SGHNT and YENEEA. Trimming cost V 5 bases and J 6 bases; bases outside gene matches: 11. CDR3 sequence (DNA): TGTGCCAGCAGCCCCCGGGCGAGACAGGGGGGCGAGCAGTACTTC. It is translated as CASSPRARQGGEQYF. Combining the CDR3 with reference TRBV11-3 and TRBJ2-7 gives the whole variable domain EAGVVQSPRYKIIEKKQPVAFWCNPISGHNTLYWYLQNLGQGPELLIRYENEEAVDDSQLPKDRFSAERLKGVDSTLKIQPAELGDSAVYLCASSPRARQGGEQYFGPGTRLTVT.

This clonotype was recorded at least ten times. V gene TRBV20-1 combines with J gene TRBJ2-1, with no clear D. The germline gives CDR1 DFQATT, CDR2 SNEGSKA (reference sequence). V was pared by 0 bases and J by 4 bases, with 10 bases between. There are 14 residues in the CDR3. The DNA for the CDR3 is TGCAGTGCTAGAGATACTACCCGGTACAATGAGCAGTTCTTC. Translating it yields CSARDTTRYNEQFF.

The CDR3 loop reads CASSTGREMGNTIYF. DNA for the CDR3: TGCGCCAGCAGCACCGGACGGGAAATGGGAAACACCATATATTTT. The V gene is TRBV5-1, the J gene TRBJ1-3, with D uncertain. V was cut by 4 bases and J by 4 bases, with 15 bases left in between. The CDR3 totals 15 residues. Germline-derived CDR1 and CDR2 are SGHRS and YFSETQ.

To note about this clonotype: This could be a read error, since a much larger clone is one nucleotide away. The chain employs TRBV2 and TRBJ2-7; 7 positions match TRBD2. The CDR3 extends over 14 amino acids. Germline V gives CDR1 SNHLY, CDR2 FYNNEI. With V trimmed by 2 bases and J by 7 bases, 8 bases remained unmatched. Written as DNA, the CDR3 is TGTGCCAGCAGTGAAAGGGAGGGCGGGAATGAGCAGTACTTC. This sequence encodes CASSEREGGNEQYF. Full variable domain (missing parts from reference TRBV2 and TRBJ2-7): EPEVTQTPSHQVTQMGQEVILRCVPISNHLYFYWYRQILGQKVEFLVSFYNNEISEKSEIFDDQFSVERPDGSNFTLKIRSTKLEDSAMYFCASSEREGGNEQYFGPGTRLTVT.

This clonotype was seen only a few times. This chain uses TRBV7-3 with TRBJ1-3, with TRBD1 matching 10 bases. Germline CDR1 is SGHTA and CDR2 is FQGTGA. V shed 3 bases and J 7 bases; nucleotides not matched to a gene: 6. The CDR3 covers 15 residues. CDR3 sequence reads: CASSFGTGEGNTIYF. CDR3 bases: TGTGCCAGCAGCTTCGGGACAGGGGAAGGGAACACCATATATTTT. Using reference TRBV7-3 and TRBJ1-3 for the parts outside the CDR3, the full variable domain is GAGVSQTPSNKVTEKGKYVELRCDPISGHTALYWYRQSLGQGPEFLIYFQGTGAADDSGLPNDRFFAVRPEGSVSTLKIQRTERGDSAVYLCASSFGTGEGNTIYFGEGSWLTVV.

Regarding this clonotype: This may be a read error: a much more frequent sequence differs by one nucleotide. V gene TRBV7-2 combines with J gene TRBJ2-1; no clear D gene. Germline V gene sequence: CDR1 SGHTA, CDR2 FQGNSA. This CDR3 has 13 residues. V was pared by 8 bases and J by 7 bases, with 15 bases between. The CDR3 sequence: CASFGAMWNEQFF. DNA of the CDR3: TGTGCCAGCTTCGGAGCGATGTGGAATGAGCAGTTCTTC.

This clonotype came up many times. V is TRBV12-3 or TRBV12-4 and J is TRBJ1-2, with 9 bases identical to TRBD1. V was clipped by 3 bases and J by 4 bases; unmatched bases: 3. This CDR3 region has 14 residues. The CDR3 nucleotides are TGTGCCAGCAGTTTGACGGACAGGGGCTATGGCTACACCTTC. Residues: CASSLTDRGYGYTF.

This clonotype appeared a few times. The V and J genes are TRBV29-1 and TRBJ1-1; D not resolved. Looked up from germline, CDR1 is SQVTM and CDR2 is ANQGSEA. Between the trimmed V and J ends, which lost 3 bases and 5 bases, there was a span of 7 bases. The CDR3 totals 11 residues. CDR3: CSVEEITEAFF. DNA of the CDR3: TGCAGCGTTGAGGAGATAACTGAAGCTTTCTTT.

The J gene is TRBJ2-4, the V gene TRBV19, with 7 bases lining up with TRBD2. The germline gives CDR1 LNHDA, CDR2 SQIVND (reference sequence). The V segment lost 7 bases and the J segment 0 bases; nucleotides outside the gene matches: 3. This CDR3 has 14 amino acids. CDR3 bases: TGTGCCAGTAACTTAGCGGGAGCCAAAAACATTCAGTACTTC. Translated: CASNLAGAKNIQYF.

There are many counts of this clonotype. V usage is TRBV11-2 and J usage is TRBJ1-6; D uncertain. CDR1 and CDR2 (germline): SGHAT, FQNNGV. The germline V and J ends were trimmed by 1 base and 10 bases, with 8 bases remaining between them. The CDR3 totals 13 residues. The CDR3 region is CASSLGRESPLHF. CDR3 bases: TGTGCCAGCAGCTTAGGCCGGGAATCACCCCTCCACTTT.

CDR3 bases: TGTGCCAGCTCACCACCTAGCGGCTCAGATACGCAGTATTTT. Translation gives CASSPPSGSDTQYF. The rearrangement uses TRBV18 and TRBJ2-3, with a weak D call TRBD2 (6 bases). Trimming removed 0 bases at V and 4 bases at J, with 8 bases between. Germline CDR1 KGHSH, CDR2 LQKENI. The CDR3 is 14 residues long.

In this sample, this clonotype turned up many times. The V and J genes are TRBV5-1 and TRBJ2-2; a weak D match, TRBD1 (5 bases). Germline V gene sequence: CDR1 SGHRS, CDR2 YFSETQ. Between the trimmed V and J ends, which lost 5 bases and 1 base, there was a span of 9 bases. The CDR3 runs 14 residues. The CDR3 region has the DNA TGCGCCAGCAGGCTGACAGAGAACACCGGGGAGCTGTTTTTT. Amino acids: CASRLTENTGELFF.

This clonotype showed up just a few times. The chain combines TRBV6-5 with TRBJ1-2; tentative D call: TRBD1 (6 bases). In germline, CDR1 is MNHEY, CDR2 SVGAGI. The CDR3 sequence is 14 residues long. V lost 0 bases and J 7 bases, leaving 12 bases between the germline ends. The CDR3 region is CASSYSSGAGGYTF. The CDR3 DNA follows: TGTGCCAGCAGTTACTCTTCAGGGGCAGGTGGCTACACCTTC.

This clonotype turned up a few times. This sequence joins TRBV6-2 or TRBV6-3 and TRBJ2-3; 9 nucleotides line up with TRBD1. Germline trimming cut 5 bases from V and 4 bases from J; bases unmatched to any gene: 10. Germline V gene data show CDR1 as MNHEY and CDR2 as SVGEGT. This CDR3 comprises 16 residues. CDR3 region: CASSHVGTGSADTQYF. The DNA for the CDR3 is TGTGCCAGCAGTCACGTCGGGACAGGGTCGGCAGATACGCAGTATTTT.

V gene TRBV6-2 or TRBV6-3 combines with J gene TRBJ2-3; tentative D call: TRBD2 (6 bases). V was pared by 3 bases and J by 0 bases, with 10 bases between. This CDR3 comprises 15 residues. CDR1 is MNHEY, CDR2 SVGEGT, per germline. The CDR3 protein is CASSYWSGSTDTQYF. CDR3 DNA sequence: TGTGCCAGCAGTTATTGGAGCGGGAGCACAGATACGCAGTATTTT.

This clonotype was seen repeatedly, ten times or more. The J gene is TRBJ2-7, the V gene TRBV4-1, with D possibly being TRBD1 or TRBD2 (6 bases each). The CDR3 is 15 amino acids. Looked up from germline, CDR1 is MGHRA and CDR2 is YSYEKL. V dropped 8 bases and J dropped 4 bases, with 21 bases sitting between them. The CDR3 region is CASGLKQGSGYEQYF. The CDR3, as DNA: TGCGCCAGCGGACTAAAACAGGGAAGCGGGTACGAGCAGTACTTC.

This clonotype was recorded at least ten times. The chain carries TRBV7-2 and TRBJ1-6; D gene unclear. The ends were cut back, 0 bases at V and 5 bases at J, with 11 bases in the middle. CDR3 length equals 16 residues. Germline V CDR1 and CDR2: SGHTA, FQGNSA. As DNA, the CDR3 is TGTGCCAGCAGCTTAGCTGGTACAGCCAATAATTCACCCCTCCACTTT. Translated: CASSLAGTANNSPLHF.

This clonotype was detected many times. The chain employs TRBV20-1 and TRBJ2-1; 12 nucleotides line up with TRBD1. This CDR3 spans 20 amino acids. Germline assignment: CDR1 DFQATT and CDR2 SNEGSKA (reference sequence). The J segment lost 4 bases and the V segment lost 1 base, leaving 17 bases of the junction unmatched. The CDR3 loop reads CSARGTGTGGFSGPYNEQFF. In DNA form, the CDR3 reads TGCAGTGCTAGAGGGACCGGGACAGGGGGCTTTAGCGGGCCGTACAATGAGCAGTTCTTC.